This TCR beta chain is drawn from a study of shared clonotypes between healthy human individuals. Study findings and constraints: Specimens sampled were limited to blood, with tissue repertoires likely differing.

Germline V CDR1 and CDR2: SQVTM, ANQGSEA. Trimming took 1 base from V and 0 from J; bases not matched to a gene: 4. The CDR3 is 16 amino acids. As to this clone: The antigen is undetermined. Other DNA sequences in this specimen translate into the identical CDR3.

Terminally differentiated effector memory CD45RA+ cells were excluded from the naive CD8 cells, which were CD45RO-negative and positively selected for CCR7. Clones were read by immunoSEQ multiplex PCR, and TCRdb kept only the in-frame ones, dropping some. The sample lists about 820,000 clones; 92% were seen once. This TCR derives from a man aged 30 to 45 in good health. V and J are TRBV29-1 and TRBJ2-2; the match to TRBD2 covers 8 bases. Sequenced input: naive CD8+ T cells sorted from blood. DNA of the CDR3: TGCAGCGTTGAAGGGCTAGCGGGCTCGAACACCGGGGAGCTGTTTTTT. As protein: CSVEGLAGSNTGELFF.